This T cell receptor beta chain is from a study of blood T cell repertoires in COVID-19. Study at large: The cDNA or gDNA used as material had been derived from T cells, B-cell-depleted T cells, or PBMCs.

Germline-derived CDR1 and CDR2 are SGHDT and YYEEEE. Trimming shortened V by 4 bases and J by 6 bases, and 12 bases separated the two germline ends. CDR3 length: 13 residues. TCRdb keeps only in-frame clones here, not all; method: immunoSEQ multiplex PCR. The table records 200,000 to 250,000 clones, around nine tenths of them present only once. V usage is TRBV5-6 and J usage is TRBJ2-3; a possible D gene is TRBD2 (7 bases). The sequenced material came from peripheral blood. This clonotype was obtained from a woman aged 65 to 85 with active or convalescent COVID-19. CDR3 coding DNA: TGTGCCAGCAGCCGTGGGGGGGCGGATACGCAGTATTTT. This translates into CASSRGGADTQYF. The variable domain in full, with the rest retrieved from reference TRBV5-6 and TRBJ2-3, is DAGVTQSPTHLIKTRGQQVTLRCSPKSGHDTVSWYQQALGQGPQFIFQYYEEEERQRGNFPDRFSGHQFPNYSSELNVNALLLGDSALYLCASSRGGADTQYFGPGTRLTVL.